This entry lists 32 T cell receptor beta chains sequenced from one sample in a study of blood T cells in healthy people across ages. A second about 7 to 12 cycle PCR used barcoded and J-beta primers. TCRdb passed the 5' RACE reads through MiXCR, listing each CDR3 protein once. There are approximately 810,000 distinct CDR3 sequences in the sample; 29% occur only once, and around a sixth lies in the top ten. The sample comprised blood. The receptors derive from a woman older than 75 in good health.

CDR3 bases: TGTGCCAGCAGCTTGGGAGGGTCAGGGGCTTATGGCTACACCTTC. Translation: CASSLGGSGAYGYTF. The rearrangement joins TRBV5-5 to TRBJ1-2; possible D gene TRBD1, 6 bases. This CDR3 contains 15 residues. The germline CDR1 and CDR2 sequences are SGHKS and YYEKEE (reference sequence). Trimming shortened V by 0 bases and J by 5 bases, and 14 bases separated the two germline ends. The full variable domain, in which reference TRBV5-5 and TRBJ1-2 provide the parts outside the CDR3, is DAGVTQSPTHLIKTRGQQVTLRCSPISGHKSVSWYQQVLGQGPQFIFQYYEKEERGRGNFPDRFSARQFPNYSSELNVNALLLGDSALYLCASSLGGSGAYGYTFGSGTRLTVV.

This chain uses TRBV20-1 with TRBJ2-4, with D possibly TRBD2 on 6 matching bases. V lost 3 bases to trimming and J lost 2 bases, with 8 bases between them. The CDR3 has 13 amino acids. Germline V gene lookup returns CDR1 DFQATT and CDR2 SNEGSKA (reference sequence). The CDR3 protein is CSASAGTKNIQYF. For the CDR3, the DNA is TGCAGTGCTAGTGCGGGGACCAAAAACATTCAGTACTTC.

There are a few counts of this clonotype. The DNA for the CDR3 is TGTGCCAGCAGCCCATACGGACTACTGACGTTTATGTCCTACAATGAGCAGTACTTC. Residues: CASSPYGLLTFMSYNEQYF. J is TRBJ2-1 and V is TRBV7-4; D possibly corresponds to TRBD2 (6 bases). The J call may not be correct, given that the DNA end is closer to TRBJ2-7. Germline lookup yields CDR1 SGHVT and CDR2 SQSDAQ. CDR3 length: 19 amino acids.

This chain connects TRBV7-2 to TRBJ2-5; TRBD2 aligns across 8 bases. Trimming at V came to 6 bases and at J to 1 base, leaving 4 bases not matched to a gene. This CDR3 is 14 amino acids long. Germline-derived CDR1 and CDR2 are SGHTA and FQGNSA. CDR3 DNA sequence: TGTGCCAGCAGACGAACTAGCGGCCAAGAGACCCAGTACTTC. This sequence encodes CASRRTSGQETQYF.

The J gene is TRBJ1-4, the V gene TRBV20-1, with D possibly TRBD1 on 6 matching bases. V dropped 0 bases and J dropped 0 bases, with 11 bases sitting between them. Germline-derived CDR1 and CDR2 are DFQATT and SNEGSKA (reference sequence). CDR3 length: 16 amino acids. CDR3 coding DNA: TGCAGTGCTAGAGAATACAGGGTTGCAACTAATGAAAAACTGTTTTTT. Translation: CSAREYRVATNEKLFF.

This clonotype was observed a handful of times. The J gene is TRBJ2-1, the V gene TRBV11-3; D may correspond to TRBD1 or TRBD2 (5 bases each). The better agreement between TRBJ2-7 and the DNA end casts doubt on the J call. Looked up from germline, CDR1 is SGHNT and CDR2 is YENEEA. The CDR3 length is 15 residues. CDR3: CASSLESGPYNEQYF. CDR3 nucleotides: TGTGCCAGCAGCTTAGAATCGGGACCCTACAATGAGCAGTACTTC.

The chain recombines TRBV20-1 with TRBJ1-4; weak D call: TRBD1 (5 bases). Deletions cut 7 bases from V and 8 bases from J, with 14 bases between. The CDR3 is made up of 12 amino acids. Looked up from germline, CDR1 is DFQATT and CDR2 is SNEGSKA (reference sequence). In DNA form, the CDR3 reads TGCAGTGTTTGGCGGGGGGACGAAAAACTGTTTTTT. The encoded protein is CSVWRGDEKLFF.

The chain uses TRBV6-2 or TRBV6-3 and TRBJ2-3; 9 nucleotides line up with TRBD2. V lost 7 bases and J lost 5; bases outside the gene matches: 10. There are 15 residues in the CDR3. Germline CDR1 MNHEY, CDR2 SVGEGT. The CDR3 loop is CASNNGAGGQDTQYF. The CDR3 DNA is TGTGCCAGCAATAACGGGGCGGGGGGGCAAGATACGCAGTATTTT.

This clonotype was seen a few times. The rearrangement uses TRBV7-2 and TRBJ2-5; D gene ambiguous. V was pared by 0 bases and J by 9 bases, with 8 bases between. The CDR3 runs to 12 residues. CDR1 and CDR2 (germline): SGHTA, FQGNSA. The CDR3 sequence: CASSLALQAQYF. Written as DNA, the CDR3 is TGTGCCAGCAGCTTAGCGCTTCAGGCCCAGTACTTC.

The rearrangement uses TRBV30 and TRBJ2-3; 8 nucleotides align to TRBD1. Germline V CDR1 and CDR2: GTSNPN, SVGIG (reference sequence). The CDR3 covers 15 residues. V lost 4 bases to trimming and J lost 2 bases; unmatched junction nucleotides: 8. The CDR3 sequence: CAWTSGTGNTDTQYF. In nucleotides, the CDR3 is TGTGCCTGGACCTCGGGGACAGGCAACACAGATACGCAGTATTTT. Looking up the rest from reference TRBV30 and TRBJ2-3 gives the full variable domain: SQTIHQWPATLVQPVGSPLSLECTVEGTSNPNLYWYRQAAGRGLQLLFYSVGIGQISSEVPQNLSASRPQDRQFILSSKKLLLSDSGFYLCAWTSGTGNTDTQYFGPGTRLTVL.

The V call is TRBV7-9, the J call TRBJ2-6, with 7 bases identical to TRBD1. Unmatched junction bases numbered 8, after V lost 4 bases and J lost 2 bases. The CDR3 has 17 residues. Germline V CDR1 and CDR2: SEHNR, FQNEAQ (reference sequence). The CDR3 DNA follows: TGTGCCAGCAGCTCCAGCCCGACAGGGACTGGGGCCAACGTCCTGACTTTC. It translates to CASSSSPTGTGANVLTF.

This clonotype was found a few times. The V and J genes are TRBV29-1 and TRBJ2-5; D tentatively fits TRBD1 or TRBD2 (5 bases each). In germline, CDR1 is SQVTM, CDR2 ANQGSEA. Trimming removed 3 bases at V and 0 bases at J, with 8 bases between. The CDR3 loop spans 13 amino acids. CDR3 loop: CSVEGRDQETQYF. Here the CDR3 DNA reads TGCAGCGTTGAGGGACGAGACCAAGAGACCCAGTACTTC.

This clonotype was counted only a few times. At one end, the junction sequence differs from germline, possibly due to a read error. This chain uses TRBV3-1 with TRBJ2-1; D unresolved. This CDR3 contains 14 residues. The germline CDR1 and CDR2 sequences are LGHDT and YNNKEL (reference sequence). The CDR3 protein is CASGQAGYANEQFF. As DNA, the CDR3 is TGTGCCAGCGGCCAAGCTGGGTATGCAAATGAGCAGTTCTTC.

This chain links TRBV20-1 with TRBJ2-3; D might be TRBD2 (7 bases). Trimming stripped 7 bases from V and 9 bases from J, with 14 bases between. This CDR3 is built from 11 residues. The germline CDR1 and CDR2 sequences are DFQATT and SNEGSKA (reference sequence). The CDR3 DNA is TGCAGTGTAAAGGGGGGGGAGACGCAGTATTTT. Translated, it gives CSVKGGETQYF.

About this clonotype: A much larger clone lies a single base off, so this may be a read error. The chain employs TRBV7-9 and TRBJ1-6, with D maybe TRBD1 (5 bases). This CDR3 contains 15 residues. The ends were cut back, 5 bases at V and 6 bases at J, with 14 bases in the middle. The V gene's germline CDR1 is SEHNR and CDR2 FQNEAQ (reference sequence). The CDR3: CASSPIRQSNSPLHF. The CDR3 DNA sequence: TGTGCCAGCAGCCCTATCCGACAGAGTAATTCACCCCTCCACTTT.

The chain has TRBV6-6 and TRBJ1-2; a possible D gene is TRBD1 (5 bases). V gave up 4 bases and J gave up 5 bases, with 17 bases separating them. CDR3 size: 15 residues. Per the germline V gene, CDR1 is MNHNY and CDR2 is SVGAGI (reference sequence). The chain's CDR3 is CASSLIGARSYGYTF. The DNA for the CDR3 is TGTGCCAGCAGTTTGATCGGGGCGAGATCTTATGGCTACACCTTC.

This clonotype was seen at least ten times. V usage is TRBV20-1 and J usage is TRBJ2-5, with 10 positions matching TRBD2. The CDR3 is made up of 15 amino acids. After removal of 5 bases from V and 4 bases from J, the junction contained 10 bases not matched to a gene. Germline V CDR1 and CDR2: DFQATT, SNEGSKA (reference sequence). For the CDR3, the DNA is TGCAGTGCTTCCAAGGGACTAGCGAGGGGAGAGACCCAGTACTTC. This codes for CSASKGLARGETQYF.

This clonotype was recorded a few times. V is TRBV20-1 and J is TRBJ2-3, with 9 positions matching TRBD1. The trim removed 2 bases at V and 3 bases at J, leaving 9 bases unmatched. The CDR3 sequence is 16 residues long. Germline CDR1 and CDR2: DFQATT and SNEGSKA (reference sequence). CDR3 sequence reads: CSARKHRGLATDTQYF. Written as DNA, the CDR3 is TGCAGTGCTAGAAAACACAGGGGGCTTGCAACAGATACGCAGTATTTT.

The V and J genes are TRBV20-1 and TRBJ1-1, with TRBD1 as a possible D gene (6 bases). Germline V lookup: CDR1 DFQATT, CDR2 SNEGSKA (reference sequence). The CDR3 totals 13 residues. Here the CDR3 reads CSTSGGRGTEAFF. CDR3 sequence (DNA): TGCAGCACCTCTGGGGGCCGTGGAACTGAAGCTTTCTTT.

For this clonotype: This sequence may be a read error, since a much larger clone differs from it by one base. This chain connects TRBV27 to TRBJ2-3; 8 bases agree with TRBD2. The CDR3 is 16 amino acids. Germline CDR1 is MNHEY and CDR2 is SMNVEV (reference sequence). Here the CDR3 DNA reads TGTGCCAGCAGCACCATAGCGGGACACGGCACAGATATGCAGTATTTT. Translation gives CASSTIAGHGTDMQYF.

At least ten counts were recorded for this clonotype. The chain links TRBV7-2 to TRBJ2-1; D is ambiguous. The CDR3 runs 12 residues. Germline V gene lookup returns CDR1 SGHTA and CDR2 FQGNSA. Between the trimmed V and J ends, which lost 4 bases and 14 bases, there was a span of 15 bases. The CDR3 region is CASSSGPPREFF. CDR3 sequence (DNA): TGTGCCAGCAGCTCTGGTCCCCCCCGGGAGTTCTTC.

Note on this clonotype: A much bigger clone sits one base away, suggesting this may be a read error. This rearrangement joins TRBV20-1 to TRBJ2-1; 7 nucleotides line up with TRBD1. The length of the CDR3 is 15 residues. CDR1 is DFQATT, CDR2 SNEGSKA, per germline (reference sequence). J lost 8 bases, V lost 3 bases, and 13 bases had no gene match. As DNA, the CDR3 is TGCAGTGCTAGCGGCCGACAGGGTTTAAGGGATGAGCAGTTCTTC. This encodes CSASGRQGLRDEQFF.

This clonotype has at least ten counts. The CDR3 bases are TGTGCCAGCAGCTTTACTAGATCCGGGAGGACCACAGATACGCAGTATTTT. Protein product: CASSFTRSGRTTDTQYF. The chain has TRBV7-6 and TRBJ2-3; TRBD2 matches 7 bases. The germline V gene has CDR1 SGHVS and CDR2 FNYEAQ. Losses at the gene ends were 3 bases for V and 2 bases for J; bases not matched to a gene: 11. This CDR3 spans 17 amino acids.

This clonotype was counted ten times or more. This chain uses TRBV29-1 with TRBJ1-1; D is undetermined. Germline CDR1 and CDR2: SQVTM and ANQGSEA. There are 11 residues in the CDR3. V shed 4 bases and J shed 6 bases, with 9 bases lying between them. The CDR3 is CSVGGPPEAFF. CDR3 in DNA: TGCAGCGTTGGCGGACCGCCTGAAGCTTTCTTT. Variable domain in full (rest from reference TRBV29-1 and TRBJ1-1): SAVISQKPSRDICQRGTSLTIQCQVDSQVTMMFWYRQQPGQSLTLIATANQGSEATYESGFVIDKFPISRPNLTFSTLTVSNMSPEDSSIYLCSVGGPPEAFFGQGTRLTVV.

The table lists this clonotype with a few counts. With a much larger clone just one base away, this may be a read error. The genes are TRBV7-2 and TRBJ2-7, with D perhaps given as TRBD1 or TRBD2 (6 bases each). The V and J ends lost 4 bases and 3 bases respectively, with 16 bases between them. In germline, CDR1 is SGHTA, CDR2 FQGNSA. The CDR3 covers 15 residues. DNA for the CDR3: TGTGCCAGCAGCTCCACGGACAAGGGGGGCTACGAGCAGTACTTC. Protein sequence: CASSSTDKGGYEQYF.

This clonotype has more than one count but fewer than ten. A single base separates this from a much larger clone, so it may be a read error. This chain connects TRBV7-2 to TRBJ2-4; D possibly matches TRBD1 or TRBD2 (6 bases each). Trimming cost V 3 bases and J 0 bases, with 18 bases left between them. Per the germline V gene, CDR1 is SGHTA and CDR2 is FQGNSA. The CDR3 is made up of 18 amino acids. The CDR3 region has the DNA TGTGCCAGCAGCTTCGGGACAACGAGGGGGGTAGCCAAAAACATTCAGTACTTC. Translating it yields CASSFGTTRGVAKNIQYF.

The chain combines TRBV6-1 with TRBJ2-5; D is possibly TRBD1 (6 bases). CDR1 is MNHNS and CDR2 is SASEGT in the germline V gene. V was clipped by 2 bases and J by 1 base, with 11 bases between them. CDR3 size: 15 residues. The CDR3 bases are TGTGCCAGCAGTGAATTCAGGGGACGCCAAGAGACCCAGTACTTC. This gives the protein CASSEFRGRQETQYF.

This clonotype was counted ten times or more. CDR3 sequence (DNA): TGCGCCAGCAGTGATTTCCCGGGACTAGCGAGGACAGATACGCAGTATTTT. It specifies CASSDFPGLARTDTQYF. The genes are TRBV10-2 and TRBJ2-3, with TRBD2 matching over 10 bases. The V gene's germline CDR1 is WSHSY and CDR2 SAAADI. Trimming took 3 bases from V and 3 from J; bases not matched to a gene: 9. The CDR3 covers 17 residues.

In its sample, this clonotype was seen many times. This chain uses TRBV5-4 with TRBJ2-5; 7 bases map to TRBD1. J lost 5 bases, V lost 4 bases, and 14 bases had no gene match. Germline V gives CDR1 SGHNT, CDR2 YYREEE (reference sequence). The CDR3 spans 16 residues. CDR3 sequence: CASSTSQGRPWETQYF. CDR3 coding DNA: TGTGCCAGCAGCACCTCACAGGGGCGTCCATGGGAGACCCAGTACTTC.

The gene calls are TRBV7-9 and TRBJ1-2, with TRBD1 matching 11 bases. Trimming took 5 bases from V and 8 from J; bases not matched to a gene: 10. CDR1 is SEHNR and CDR2 is FQNEAQ in the germline V gene (reference sequence). The CDR3 contains 15 residues. The CDR3 coding sequence is TGTGCCAGCAGCACGGGGACAGGGGGGGCGTGGGGCTACACCTTC. Amino acid sequence: CASSTGTGGAWGYTF.

This clonotype was seen at least ten times. The J gene is TRBJ1-2, the V gene TRBV20-1; 8 positions match TRBD1. V lost 4 bases, J lost 2 bases, and 6 bases stayed unmatched. The CDR3 has 14 residues. CDR1 is DFQATT, CDR2 SNEGSKA, per germline (reference sequence). The CDR3 is CSATTTGENYGYTF. DNA for the CDR3: TGCAGTGCTACCACGACAGGGGAAAACTATGGCTACACCTTC.

This clonotype was seen a few times. V gene TRBV6-2 or TRBV6-3 combines with J gene TRBJ2-5; 10 nucleotides agree with TRBD2. The J segment lost 4 bases and the V segment lost 6 bases, leaving 2 bases of the junction unmatched. This CDR3 is 13 amino acids long. Germline V gene lookup returns CDR1 MNHEY and CDR2 SVGEGT. CDR3 loop: CASRRTSGETQYF. CDR3 sequence (DNA): TGTGCCAGCAGACGGACTAGCGGAGAGACCCAGTACTTC.